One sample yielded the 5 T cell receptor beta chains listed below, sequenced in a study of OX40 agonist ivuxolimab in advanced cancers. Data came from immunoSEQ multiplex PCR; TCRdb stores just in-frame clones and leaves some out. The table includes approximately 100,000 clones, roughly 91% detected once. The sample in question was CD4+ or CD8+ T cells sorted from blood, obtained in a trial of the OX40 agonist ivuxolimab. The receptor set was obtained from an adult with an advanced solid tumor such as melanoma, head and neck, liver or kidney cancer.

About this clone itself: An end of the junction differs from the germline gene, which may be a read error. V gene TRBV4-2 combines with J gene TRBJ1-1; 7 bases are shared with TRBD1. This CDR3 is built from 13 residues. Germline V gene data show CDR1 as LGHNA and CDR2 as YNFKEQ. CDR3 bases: TGTGCCAGCAGCCAAGAGAGGACAGGCTACCTTTCCTTT. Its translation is CASSQERTGYLSF.

The CDR3 spells CSAPAAGYNEQFF. The DNA of the CDR3 is TGCAGCGCCCCGGCGGCGGGATACAATGAGCAGTTCTTC. The gene calls are TRBV29-1 and TRBJ2-1, with TRBD2 as a possible D gene (6 bases). The V end lost 7 bases, the J end lost 4 bases, and 14 bases lay between the germline ends. CDR3 length: 13 amino acids. Looked up from germline, CDR1 is SQVTM and CDR2 is ANQGSEA.

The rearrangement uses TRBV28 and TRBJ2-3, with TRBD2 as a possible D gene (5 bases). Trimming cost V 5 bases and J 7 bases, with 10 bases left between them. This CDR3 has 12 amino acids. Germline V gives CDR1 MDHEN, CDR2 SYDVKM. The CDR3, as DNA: TGTGCCAGCAGTCTTAAGCGGAATACGCAGTATTTT. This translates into CASSLKRNTQYF.

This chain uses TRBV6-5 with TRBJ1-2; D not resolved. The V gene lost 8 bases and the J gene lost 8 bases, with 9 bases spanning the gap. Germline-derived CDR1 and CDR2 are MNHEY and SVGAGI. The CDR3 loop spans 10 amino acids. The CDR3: CASHWGGYTF. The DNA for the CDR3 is TGTGCCAGCCATTGGGGAGGCTACACCTTC.

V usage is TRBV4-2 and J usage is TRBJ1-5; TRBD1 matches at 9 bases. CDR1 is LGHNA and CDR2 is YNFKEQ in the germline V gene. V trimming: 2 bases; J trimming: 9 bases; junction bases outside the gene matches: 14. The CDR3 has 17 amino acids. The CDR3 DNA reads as TGTGCCAGCAGCCAATCCGGACCACAGGGGGCTAGTTGGCCCCAGCATTTT. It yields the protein CASSQSGPQGASWPQHF.